This is a list of T cell receptor beta chains from one sample in a study of identical twins. TCRdb reanalysed the 5' RACE reads using MiXCR and keeps one entry per CDR3 protein. The repertoire holds roughly 240,000 distinct CDR3 sequences, with approximately 7% as singletons. These data were likewise used in another study, on yellow fever vaccine responses in identical twins.

Sequenced input: memory (CD45RO+) T cells sorted from blood. These TCRs come from a woman aged 18-35 years in good health. CDR3s include the opening cysteine and the closing phenylalanine or tryptophan. The D gene is left open where the match is weak. Clone size is given for some rows only: seen once, a few or many times, or a class if the clone is expanded.

many,TRBJ2-2,TRBV7-9,TRBD2,TGTGCCAGCGGTTTACTAGCGGGAGGCGACACCGGGGAGCTGTTTTTT,CASGLLAGGDTGELFF
.,TRBJ1-6,TRBV12-3/TRBV12-4,.,TGTGCCAGCAGTTTTCAGGGCACTATTGATTCACCCCTCCACTTT,CASSFQGTIDSPLHF
.,TRBJ1-6,TRBV6-5,.,TGTGCCAGCAGTTACTCGATTCCGTGGGTGGGGGGGTCACCCCTCCACTTT,CASSYSIPWVGGSPLHF
many,TRBJ1-4,TRBV4-2,.,TGTGCCAGCAGCCCCCGCGTGGGCAAGACTAATGAAAAACTGTTTTTT,CASSPRVGKTNEKLFF
few,TRBJ1-4,TRBV24-1,.,TGTGCCACCAGTGAAGGAGGGACCCCTGGGGGCGAAAAACTGTTTTTT,CATSEGGTPGGEKLFF
few,TRBJ2-3,TRBV6-4,TRBD2,TGTGCCAGCAGTGTAACTAGCGGGTCGTCAGATACGCAGTATTTT,CASSVTSGSSDTQYF
many,TRBJ2-1,TRBV5-1,.,TGCGCCAGCAGCACCGGATCCAATGGGAATGAGCAGTTCTTC,CASSTGSNGNEQFF
.,TRBJ1-6,TRBV6-1,.,TGTGCCAGCAGGCTTGGCCGGTCCTATTCACCCCTCCACTTT,CASRLGRSYSPLHF
many,TRBJ2-7,TRBV12-3/TRBV12-4,TRBD1,TGTGCCAGCAGAAAACAGGGGATCTACGAGCAGTACTTC,CASRKQGIYEQYF
many,TRBJ1-5,TRBV12-5,.,TGTGCTAGTGCCCCCTCCCCGAGTCAGCCCCAGCATTTT,CASAPSPSQPQHF
many,TRBJ1-2,TRBV20-1,.,TGCAGTGCTAGAACGGAGTCAGGGAACTATGGCTACACCTTC,CSARTESGNYGYTF
.,TRBJ2-3,TRBV9,TRBD2,TGTGCCAGCAGCGCGGCTAGCGGGTATGCAGATACGCAGTATTTT,CASSAASGYADTQYF
many,TRBJ2-5,TRBV12-3/TRBV12-4,TRBD2,TGTGCCAGCAGTCAGAGCGGGAGTAGGGGGGAGACCCAGTACTTC,CASSQSGSRGETQYF
many,TRBJ2-1,TRBV28,.,TGTGCCAGCAGCCTGGTCTCCAAGGGGCAGTTCTTC,CASSLVSKGQFF
many,TRBJ2-2,TRBV29-1,.,TGCAGCGCCTCCATAGGACAGTCGAACACCGGGGAGCTGTTTTTT,CSASIGQSNTGELFF
.,TRBJ1-5,TRBV19,.,TGTGCCAGTAAACGGACGGGGGGGGCCGGGGCGAATCAGCCCCAGCATTTT,CASKRTGGAGANQPQHF
few,TRBJ2-3,TRBV7-9,.,TGTGCCAGCAGCTACACAGGAGATACGCAGTATTTT,CASSYTGDTQYF
.,TRBJ2-2,TRBV6-5,.,TGTGCCAGCAGTTACTCGGGTTTCACCGGGGAGCTGTTTTTT,CASSYSGFTGELFF
.,TRBJ2-1,TRBV3-1,.,TGTGCCAGCAGCCAAGATAATAGGGACAATGAGCAGTTCTTC,CASSQDNRDNEQFF
.,TRBJ1-1,TRBV7-2,TRBD1,TGTGCCAGCAGCCTGCTAGACAGGGTGTTCACTGAAGCTTTCTTT,CASSLLDRVFTEAFF
many,TRBJ1-2,TRBV5-1,.,TGCGCCAGCAGCGAATTTCCCGGGGATGCGGGTGACAGGCCCTATGGCTACACCTTC,CASSEFPGDAGDRPYGYTF
many,TRBJ1-1,TRBV20-1,.,TGCAGTGCTCCGTTACAGGCGGCCGACACTGAAGCTTTCTTT,CSAPLQAADTEAFF
few,TRBJ1-5,TRBV24-1,.,TGTGCCACCAGTGAGAACAGGGTACTTCAGCCCCAGCATTTT,CATSENRVLQPQHF
many,TRBJ2-1,TRBV12-3/TRBV12-4,.,TGTGCCAGCAGTTTAGGGGACCCTGGGGAGCAGTTCTTC,CASSLGDPGEQFF
many,TRBJ2-2,TRBV18,.,TGTGCCAGCTCACCTACCCAAATGAACACCGGGGAGCTGTTTTTT,CASSPTQMNTGELFF
many,TRBJ2-1,TRBV12-3/TRBV12-4,.,TGTGCCAGCAGTTATGGAGGCAATGAGCAGTTCTTC,CASSYGGNEQFF
few,TRBJ2-1,TRBV6-1,.,TGTGCCAGCAGCCATCATGAGCAGTTCTTC,CASSHHEQFF
.,TRBJ2-3,TRBV10-2,TRBD2,TGCGCCAGCAAAACTAGCGGGGGGGCCGATACGCAGTATTTT,CASKTSGGADTQYF
many,TRBJ1-1,TRBV10-3,TRBD1,TGTGCCATCAGACGGGACAGGGGCGCGGGGACTGAAGCTTTCTTT,CAIRRDRGAGTEAFF
many,TRBJ2-1,TRBV29-1,TRBD2,TGCAGCGTTGGGGCGGGGGGCCTTAACAATGAGCAGTTCTTC,CSVGAGGLNNEQFF
many,TRBJ2-2,TRBV12-3/TRBV12-4,.,TGTGCCAGCAGGGTCCCCCCCCGGGAGCTGTTTTTT,CASRVPPRELFF
.,TRBJ2-3,TRBV29-1,.,TGCAGCGCAAGCGCGGGAAACCAGGGGACAGATACGCAGTATTTT,CSASAGNQGTDTQYF
.,TRBJ2-2,TRBV5-1,.,TGCGCCAGCAGGGAGGGCAACACCGGGGAGCTGTTTTTT,CASREGNTGELFF
many,TRBJ1-5,TRBV12-3/TRBV12-4,TRBD1,TGTGCCAGCAGCCCGACAGGGGGGCAATGGCAGCCCCAGCATTTT,CASSPTGGQWQPQHF
few,TRBJ1-5,TRBV5-5,.,TGTGCCAGCAGCTTGGCCCAAGCGGGGATTCAGCCCCAGCATTTT,CASSLAQAGIQPQHF
.,TRBJ2-3,TRBV9,.,TGTGCCAGCAGCGTAGAACCAATTTGGGATACGCAGTATTTT,CASSVEPIWDTQYF
few,TRBJ1-5,TRBV12-3/TRBV12-4,TRBD1,TGTGCCAGCAGTTCATCGGGACAGTATCAGCCCCAGCATTTT,CASSSSGQYQPQHF
few,TRBJ2-2,TRBV7-9,.,TGTGCCAGCAGCCCGCAGACCGTACAGACCGGGGAGCTGTTTTTT,CASSPQTVQTGELFF
many,TRBJ2-7,TRBV5-1,TRBD2,TGCGCCAGCAGACTAGGACTAGCGGGGACATCTTACGAGCAGTACTTC,CASRLGLAGTSYEQYF
few,TRBJ2-3,TRBV27,TRBD2,TGTGCCAGCAGTCAGCTAGCGGGGCCGACTAGCACAGATACGCAGTATTTT,CASSQLAGPTSTDTQYF
many,TRBJ1-5,TRBV4-1,.,TGCGCCAGCAGCCAAGATGGGAACCCACGTGGCTCCCAGCATTTT,CASSQDGNPRGSQHF
few,TRBJ1-2,TRBV3-1,TRBD1,TGTGCCAGCAGACAACAGGGGAGCAACTATGGCTACACCTTC,CASRQQGSNYGYTF
many,TRBJ2-1,TRBV27,TRBD2,TGTGCCAGCAGTTTATTACTAGCGGGAGTTTACTCCTACAATGAGCAGTTCTTC,CASSLLLAGVYSYNEQFF
many,TRBJ2-7,TRBV20-1,.,TGCAGTGCTAGGGGGTTGGCCACTTTGAGCTACGAGCAGTACTTC,CSARGLATLSYEQYF
many,TRBJ2-2,TRBV7-8,.,TGTGCCAGCAGCATTACCCTAGCGTACACCGGGGAGCTGTTTTTT,CASSITLAYTGELFF
many,TRBJ2-1,TRBV7-2,.,TGTGCCAGCAGCTCAACAGGGACGTCCTACAATGAGCAGTTCTTC,CASSSTGTSYNEQFF
many,TRBJ2-2,TRBV5-1,TRBD2,TGCGCCAGCAGCCTTAACGTAGCGGGAGGTTCGACCGGGGAGCTGTTTTTT,CASSLNVAGGSTGELFF
.,TRBJ2-1,TRBV4-2,TRBD2,TGTGCCAGCAGCCAAGAAGTCAGGACTAGGGGTGAGCAGTTCTTC,CASSQEVRTRGEQFF
.,TRBJ2-1,TRBV11-2,TRBD2,TGTGCCAGCAGCTTAGATGGGTTAGCGGGAGACTCCTACAATGAGCAGTTCTTC,CASSLDGLAGDSYNEQFF
.,TRBJ2-2,TRBV7-2,.,TGTGCCAGCAGCTTATTTCCTAGCACCGGGGAGCTGTTTTTT,CASSLFPSTGELFF
.,TRBJ2-7,TRBV19,.,TGTGCCAGTGCCCGCGAGGGAGCGGTCAGATCCTACGAGCAGTACTTC,CASAREGAVRSYEQYF